Listed below are T cell receptor beta chains from one sample, sequenced in a study of shared clonotypes between healthy human individuals. Clones were sequenced by immunoSEQ multiplex PCR, and TCRdb holds only the in-frame ones, with some missing. Here the sample spans about 1.9 million clones, roughly 95% being singletons. Material for sequencing was naive CD8+ T cells from PBMCs. The receptors stem from a man younger than 30 in good health. Some clones in this sample may be carry-over from other donors' samples. The CDR3 runs from the conserved cysteine through the conserved F or W. D genes are given only for firm matches. Clone size is stated in some rows and not others, as once, few, many or a class when expanded.

clone size	D gene	V gene	J gene	CDR3 DNA	CDR3 protein
-	-	TRBV10-1	TRBJ2-7	TGCGCCAGCAGTTCGGGGCTCCAGATCTCCCACGAGCAGTACTTC	CASSSGLQISHEQYF
-	TRBD1	TRBV29-1	TRBJ2-1	TGCAGCGTTGTGGGGACAGGCGTCCTCAATGAGCAGTTCTTC	CSVVGTGVLNEQFF
few	-	TRBV7-9	TRBJ1-1	TGTGCCAGCAGCCGAGTCGTGGGGGACACTGAAGCTTTCTTT	CASSRVVGDTEAFF
-	-	TRBV21-1	TRBJ1-2	TGTGCCAGCAGCAAAGTCCAGGCGTCGAGGGACTTC	CASSKVQASRDF
few	-	TRBV19	TRBJ1-1	TGTGCCAGTAGTATAGGAGAAGGGGGCACTGAAGCTTTCTTT	CASSIGEGGTEAFF
-	-	TRBV4-3	TRBJ1-2	TGCGCCAGCAGCCAAGAAGTGGAACAGGGAGTTTGGTATGGCTACACCTTC	CASSQEVEQGVWYGYTF
few	TRBD1	TRBV7-9	TRBJ1-5	TGTGCCAGCAGCTCCACCGGGACAGGGAACCAGCCCCAGCATTTT	CASSSTGTGNQPQHF
-	TRBD2	TRBV14	TRBJ2-7	TGTGCCAGCAGCCAGGTTCCTAGCGGGAGCCACCGGTCCTACGAGCAGTACTTC	CASSQVPSGSHRSYEQYF
-	-	TRBV7-8	TRBJ2-5	TGTGCCAGCAGCCCACGAAGGGTCCAACAAGAGACCCAGTACTTC	CASSPRRVQQETQYF
-	-	TRBV28	TRBJ2-7	TGTGCCAGCAGCCCTTTGGACTACGAGCAGTACTTC	CASSPLDYEQYF
-	-	TRBV11-2	TRBJ1-1	TGTGCCAGCAGCGATTCGGGACGGACTATGAACACTGAAGCTTTCTTT	CASSDSGRTMNTEAFF
-	-	TRBV2	TRBJ1-1	TGTGCCAGCAGTGAAGAAATTGTGAACACTGAAGCTTTCTTT	CASSEEIVNTEAFF
-	TRBD2	TRBV28	TRBJ2-1	TGTGCCAGCAGTTTATTTTTGGGCGGGAGCAATGAGCAGTTCTTC	CASSLFLGGSNEQFF
-	-	TRBV6-5	TRBJ2-7	TGTGCCAGCAGTTACTCAGCCAACCAAGGGTACGAGCAGTACTTC	CASSYSANQGYEQYF
-	-	TRBV7-9	TRBJ2-3	TGTGCCAGCAGCTACAACCCGACACTCGATACGCAGTATTTT	CASSYNPTLDTQYF
-	-	TRBV6-1	TRBJ1-2	TGTGCCAGCAGTGAAGCGCCCGGGGACTATGGCTACACCTTC	CASSEAPGDYGYTF
-	-	TRBV27	TRBJ2-2	TGTGCCAGCAGTGAATGGACAGAGAACACCGGGGAGCTGTTTTTT	CASSEWTENTGELFF
-	TRBD1	TRBV6-5	TRBJ1-3	TGTGCCAGCAGGTTGACAGGGGGATCTGGAAACACCATATATTTT	CASRLTGGSGNTIYF
-	-	TRBV28	TRBJ1-1	TGTGCCAGCAGTGGTATACAGGGTGAGGCTGAAGCTTTCTTT	CASSGIQGEAEAFF
-	-	TRBV29-1	TRBJ1-2	TGCAGCGTTCTTGGGGGGCTATATGGCTACACCTTC	CSVLGGLYGYTF
-	-	TRBV27	TRBJ2-2	TGTGCCAGCAGTTTATCGCCAGGGTTGATGGGGGAGCTGTTTTTT	CASSLSPGLMGELFF
-	-	TRBV2	TRBJ1-2	TGTGCCAGCAGTGAAGATGTGTCAGGCATCGCTGGCTACACCTTC	CASSEDVSGIAGYTF
-	TRBD2	TRBV18	TRBJ2-1	TGTGCCAGCTCACCAAATAGCGGGAGCGAAGTCAATGAGCAGTTCTTC	CASSPNSGSEVNEQFF
-	-	TRBV5-1	TRBJ2-7	TGCGCCAGCAGCCCGGGACGGTTAGACGAGCAGTACTTC	CASSPGRLDEQYF
-	TRBD2	TRBV10-3	TRBJ2-7	TGTGCCACTACCGGGACTAGCGGGAGGGGCGCCTACGAGCAGTACTTC	CATTGTSGRGAYEQYF
-	-	TRBV7-9	TRBJ1-1	TGTGCCAGCAGCCCCGTGTTGGGCAGACCGGGCACTGAAGCTTTCTTT	CASSPVLGRPGTEAFF
-	TRBD1	TRBV6-1	TRBJ2-7	TGTGCCAGCGTCTTGCAGGGGGCACTCGAGCAGTACTTC	CASVLQGALEQYF
few	-	TRBV27	TRBJ1-5	TGTGCCAGCAGTTTTCGAGGGGCCAATCAGCCCCAGCATTTT	CASSFRGANQPQHF
-	-	TRBV7-6	TRBJ2-7	TGTGCCAGCAGCTCGATCCAGGGGGAGGATGGGGAGCAGTACTTC	CASSSIQGEDGEQYF
-	-	TRBV19	TRBJ1-1	TGTGCCAGTCGGACAAGGGGGAGGGGCCCCAGAGCTTTCTTT	CASRTRGRGPRAFF
-	TRBD2	TRBV19	TRBJ2-7	TGTGCCAGTAGTATGGGACTAGCCCCCTACGAGCAGTACTTC	CASSMGLAPYEQYF
-	-	TRBV28	TRBJ2-7	TGTGCCAGCAGTTTTCCCTCGGCGCCCACCTCCTACGAGCAGTACTTC	CASSFPSAPTSYEQYF
-	-	TRBV5-1	TRBJ2-1	TGCGCCAGCAGCCAAGGCACGAATGAGCAGTTCTTC	CASSQGTNEQFF
few	-	TRBV27	TRBJ1-1	TGTGCCAGCAGTTCAGGGAACACTGAAGCTTTCTTT	CASSSGNTEAFF
-	-	TRBV7-9	TRBJ1-1	TGTGCCAGCAGCTTCCAGGACACCGAAGCTTTCTTT	CASSFQDTEAFF
-	-	TRBV7-9	TRBJ1-3	TGTGCCAGCAGTTCCAGGGACTCTGGAAACACCATATATTTT	CASSSRDSGNTIYF
-	-	TRBV5-1	TRBJ1-2	TGCGCCAGCAGCTTGGAGGTACCTTACGGCTACACCTTC	CASSLEVPYGYTF
-	TRBD1	TRBV28	TRBJ1-6	TGTGCCAGCAGCCAGACAGGGTGGAATTCACCCCTCCACTTT	CASSQTGWNSPLHF
-	-	TRBV29-1	TRBJ2-3	TGCAGCGTTGAAGGGGCGGCACCTCTCGAATTGACAGATACGCAGTATTTT	CSVEGAAPLELTDTQYF
once	TRBD2	TRBV7-3	TRBJ2-1	TGTGCCAGCAGCTTAGGAACGGGACTAGCGGGGGAGCAGTTCTTC	CASSLGTGLAGEQFF
once	TRBD2	TRBV27	TRBJ2-7	TGTGCCACCAAATCCGTGGGGAGGGCGGGCGACGAGCAGTACTTC	CATKSVGRAGDEQYF
-	-	TRBV18	TRBJ2-1	TGTGCCAGCTCACTGCGGGACGCTACGCAGGGTGAGCAGTTCTTC	CASSLRDATQGEQFF
-	-	TRBV7-3	TRBJ2-7	TGTGCCAGCAGCCCCGGGAACCACCCCGGCTACGAGCAGTACTTC	CASSPGNHPGYEQYF
-	TRBD1	TRBV2	TRBJ1-3	TGTGCCAGCAGTGAAGGACAGGGGAGAAACACCATATATTTT	CASSEGQGRNTIYF
-	-	TRBV6-6	TRBJ1-5	TGTGCCAGACCGGGACGATGCAATCAGCCCCAGCATTTT	CARPGRCNQPQHF
-	TRBD2	TRBV9	TRBJ2-1	TGTGCCAGCAGCGTCCGAACCGGGACTAGCGGGAGGGCCGCCCACAATGAGCAGTTCTTC	CASSVRTGTSGRAAHNEQFF
once	TRBD2	TRBV28	TRBJ2-3	TGTGCCAGCAGTTTTACTAGCGAGGCAGATACGCAGTATTTT	CASSFTSEADTQYF
-	TRBD1	TRBV19	TRBJ1-1	TGTGCCAGTAGTACAGGGGGCCTGATGAACACTGAAGCTTTCTTT	CASSTGGLMNTEAFF
-	TRBD1	TRBV20-1	TRBJ1-1	TGCACCGCAGACCGGGACAGGCTAGCTTTCTTT	CTADRDRLAFF
-	-	TRBV4-1	TRBJ2-7	TGCGCCAGCAGCCCTCAGAGCAATGGCTGGGGCGAGCAGTACTTC	CASSPQSNGWGEQYF
-	-	TRBV5-6	TRBJ2-7	TGTGCCAGCAGCTTGGCCTCCGGGAAATACGAGCAGTACTTC	CASSLASGKYEQYF
-	TRBD2	TRBV7-9	TRBJ2-1	TGTGCCAGCAGCGCGCGACTAGCGGGAGTCCCCAATGAGCAGTTCTTC	CASSARLAGVPNEQFF
-	-	TRBV28	TRBJ1-2	TGTGCCAGCAGTTTAAGGGTAGGGCATGGCTACACCTTC	CASSLRVGHGYTF